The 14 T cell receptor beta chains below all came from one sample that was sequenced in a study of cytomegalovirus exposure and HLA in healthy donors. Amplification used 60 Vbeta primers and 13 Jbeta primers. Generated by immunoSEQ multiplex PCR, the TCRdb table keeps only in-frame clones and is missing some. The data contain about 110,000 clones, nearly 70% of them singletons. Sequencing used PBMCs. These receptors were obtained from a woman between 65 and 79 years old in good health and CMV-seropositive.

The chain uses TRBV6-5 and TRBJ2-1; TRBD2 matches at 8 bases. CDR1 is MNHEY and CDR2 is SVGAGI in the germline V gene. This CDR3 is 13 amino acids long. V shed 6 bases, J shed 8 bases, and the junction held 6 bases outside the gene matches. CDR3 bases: TGTGCCAGCAGCGGGGGGGGCAGGGATGAGCAGTTCTTC. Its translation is CASSGGGRDEQFF.

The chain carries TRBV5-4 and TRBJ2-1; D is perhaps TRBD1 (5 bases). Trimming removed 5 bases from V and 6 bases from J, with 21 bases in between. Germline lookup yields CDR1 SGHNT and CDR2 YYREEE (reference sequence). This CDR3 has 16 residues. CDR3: CASSSNQGLVTNEQFF. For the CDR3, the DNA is TGTGCCAGCAGTTCCAACCAGGGTCTGGTTACCAATGAGCAGTTCTTC.

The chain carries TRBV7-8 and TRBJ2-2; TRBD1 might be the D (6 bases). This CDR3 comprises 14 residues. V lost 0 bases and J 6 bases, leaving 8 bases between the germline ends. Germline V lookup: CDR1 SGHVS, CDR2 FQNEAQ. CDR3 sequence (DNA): TGTGCCAGCAGCTTAGCAACAGGGCCCGGGGAGCTGTTTTTT. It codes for CASSLATGPGELFF.

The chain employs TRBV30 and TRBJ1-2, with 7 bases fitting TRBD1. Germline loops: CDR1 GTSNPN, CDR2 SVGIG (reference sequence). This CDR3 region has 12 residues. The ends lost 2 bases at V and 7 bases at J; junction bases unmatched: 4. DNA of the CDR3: TGTGCCTGGAGTACCCGGACAGGTGGCTACACCTTC. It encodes CAWSTRTGGYTF.

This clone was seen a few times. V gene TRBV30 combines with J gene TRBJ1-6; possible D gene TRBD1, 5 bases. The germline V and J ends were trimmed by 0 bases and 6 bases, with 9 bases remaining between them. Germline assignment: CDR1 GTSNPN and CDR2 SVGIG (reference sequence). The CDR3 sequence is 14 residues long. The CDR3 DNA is TGTGCCTGGAGTGTACAGGCTTTTAATTCACCCCTCCACTTT. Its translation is CAWSVQAFNSPLHF.

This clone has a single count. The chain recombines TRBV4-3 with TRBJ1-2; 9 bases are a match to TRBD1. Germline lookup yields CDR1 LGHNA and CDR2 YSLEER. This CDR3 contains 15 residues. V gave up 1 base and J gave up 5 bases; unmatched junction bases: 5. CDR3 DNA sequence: TGCGCCAGCAGCCAAGTAGGGACAGGGACATATGGCTACACCTTC. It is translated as CASSQVGTGTYGYTF.

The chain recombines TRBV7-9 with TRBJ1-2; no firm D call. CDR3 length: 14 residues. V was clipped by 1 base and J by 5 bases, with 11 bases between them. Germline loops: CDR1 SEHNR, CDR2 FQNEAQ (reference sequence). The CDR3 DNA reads TGTGCCAGCAGCTTAGTTTGGCAAGAATATGGCTACACCTTC. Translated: CASSLVWQEYGYTF.

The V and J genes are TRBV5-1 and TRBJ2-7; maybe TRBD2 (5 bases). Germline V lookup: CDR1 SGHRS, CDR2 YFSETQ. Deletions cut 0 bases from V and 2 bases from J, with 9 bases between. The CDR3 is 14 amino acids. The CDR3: CASSLALETYEQYF. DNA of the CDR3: TGCGCCAGCAGCTTGGCACTAGAGACCTACGAGCAGTACTTC.

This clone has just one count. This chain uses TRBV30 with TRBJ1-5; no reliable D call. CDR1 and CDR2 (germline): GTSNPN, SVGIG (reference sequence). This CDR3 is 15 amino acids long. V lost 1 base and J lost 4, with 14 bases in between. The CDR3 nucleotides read TGTGCCTGGAGTGGAGGCAGCAGCCCTAATCAGCCCCAGCATTTT. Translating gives CAWSGGSSPNQPQHF.

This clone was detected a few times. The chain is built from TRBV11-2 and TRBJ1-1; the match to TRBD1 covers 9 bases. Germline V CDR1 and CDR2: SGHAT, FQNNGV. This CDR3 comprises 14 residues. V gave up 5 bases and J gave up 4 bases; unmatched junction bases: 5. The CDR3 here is CASSLQGASTEAFF. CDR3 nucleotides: TGTGCCAGCAGCCTACAGGGGGCAAGCACTGAAGCTTTCTTT.

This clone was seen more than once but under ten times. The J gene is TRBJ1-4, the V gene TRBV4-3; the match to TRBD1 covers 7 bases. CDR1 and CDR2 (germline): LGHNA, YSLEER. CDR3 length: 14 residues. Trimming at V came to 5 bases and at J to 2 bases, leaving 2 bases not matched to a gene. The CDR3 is CASSLQGTNEKLFF. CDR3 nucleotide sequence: TGCGCCAGCAGCTTACAGGGGACTAATGAAAAACTGTTTTTT.

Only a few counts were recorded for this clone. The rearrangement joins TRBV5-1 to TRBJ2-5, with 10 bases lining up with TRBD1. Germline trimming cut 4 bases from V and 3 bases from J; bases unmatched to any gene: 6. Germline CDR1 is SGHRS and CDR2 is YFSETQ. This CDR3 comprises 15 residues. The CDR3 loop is CASSIPGTGEETQYF. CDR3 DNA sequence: TGCGCCAGCAGCATCCCCGGGACAGGGGAAGAGACCCAGTACTTC.

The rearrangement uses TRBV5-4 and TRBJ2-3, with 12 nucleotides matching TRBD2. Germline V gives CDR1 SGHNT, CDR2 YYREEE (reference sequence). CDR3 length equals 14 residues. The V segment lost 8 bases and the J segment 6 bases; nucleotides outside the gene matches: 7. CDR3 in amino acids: CASQLAGGRDTQYF. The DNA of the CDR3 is TGTGCCAGTCAACTAGCGGGGGGAAGGGATACGCAGTATTTT.

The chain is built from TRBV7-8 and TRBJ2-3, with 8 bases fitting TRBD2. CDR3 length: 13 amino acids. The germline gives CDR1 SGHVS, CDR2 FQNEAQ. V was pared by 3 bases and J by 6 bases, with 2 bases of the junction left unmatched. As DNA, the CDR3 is TGTGCCAGCAGCTTCCGACTAGCGGATACGCAGTATTTT. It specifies CASSFRLADTQYF. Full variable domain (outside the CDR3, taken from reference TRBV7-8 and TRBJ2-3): GAGVSQSPRYKVAKRGQDVALRCDPISGHVSLFWYQQALGQGPEFLTYFQNEAQLDKSGLPSDRFFAERPEGSVSTLKIQRTQQEDSAVYLCASSFRLADTQYFGPGTRLTVL.